This is a list of T cell receptor beta chains from one sample in a study of post-analysis software for immune sequencing data. TCRdb analysed the PCR reads with MiXCR anew, one entry per CDR3 protein. The sample yields approximately 730,000 distinct CDR3 sequences, about 32% seen once. The specimen sequenced was blood. These receptors all come from a girl aged 10 to 17 with multiple sclerosis. Each CDR3 is given with its conserved first and last residue. A D gene is named only where the DNA matches it firmly. Clone size, where shown, is once, few, many, or a class for clones that have expanded.

D	size	J	V	DNA	CDR3
NA	few	TRBJ2-7	TRBV20-1	TGCAGTGCTACCCGCACAGGTACCTACGAGCAGTACTTC	CSATRTGTYEQYF
TRBD1	few	TRBJ1-4	TRBV7-2	TGTGCCAGCAGCTTCGGACTTGTGGGGACAGGGGAAGTCCCAAATAGACTGTTTTTT	CASSFGLVGTGEVPNRLFF
TRBD1	NA	TRBJ2-7	TRBV14	TGTGCCAGCAGCCCCCTTATGGGACAGAGAGGCTACGAGCAGTACTTC	CASSPLMGQRGYEQYF
NA	NA	TRBJ1-1	TRBV2	TGTGCCAGCAGCACAGAGGCCACTGAAGCTTTCTTT	CASSTEATEAFF
NA	few	TRBJ1-4	TRBV6-6	TGTGCCAGCAGTACCGGGACGGCACCCGTTGGTAATGAAAAACTGTTTTTT	CASSTGTAPVGNEKLFF
NA	NA	TRBJ2-1	TRBV20-1	TGCAGTGCTAGTATTTCCTACAATGAGCAGTTCTTC	CSASISYNEQFF
NA	few	TRBJ1-4	TRBV15	TGTGCCACCAGCAGAGATTCCGCCCGGGGATATAATGAAAAACTGTTTTTT	CATSRDSARGYNEKLFF
NA	NA	TRBJ1-2	TRBV5-1	TGCGCCAGCAGCTTGGGAGGGGCGGAGGGCTACACCTTC	CASSLGGAEGYTF
NA	NA	TRBJ2-5	TRBV27	TGTGCCAGCAGTTTATCGAGGGCCCAAGAGACCCGGTACTTC	CASSLSRAQETRYF
NA	few	TRBJ1-6	TRBV28	TGTGCCAGCAGTTTATGGCAGGGCCAGAGCTCCTATAATTCACCCCTCCACTTT	CASSLWQGQSSYNSPLHF
NA	few	TRBJ2-7	TRBV7-4	TGTGCCAGCAGCTGTGATAGCTCCTACGAGCAGTACTTC	CASSCDSSYEQYF
NA	NA	TRBJ2-5	TRBV7-9	TGTGCCAGCAGCTTTGGACAGCCACAAGAGACCCAGTACTTC	CASSFGQPQETQYF
NA	NA	TRBJ2-7	TRBV20-1	TGCAGTGCCGATTCTAGCGCCGGGACCTACGAGCAGTACTTC	CSADSSAGTYEQYF
NA	NA	TRBJ2-7	TRBV7-2	TGTGCCAGCAGCTTAGACGGGCCTTCCTCCTACGAGCAGTACTTC	CASSLDGPSSYEQYF
NA	once	TRBJ1-1	TRBV20-1	TGCAGTGCTAGACCCCCGTGGGGCTTGGGAGGTTTGTACACTGAAGCTTTCTTT	CSARPPWGLGGLYTEAFF
NA	many	TRBJ2-1	TRBV27	TGTGCCAGCAGTTTAGCGACCAGCTCCTACAATGAGCAGTTCTTC	CASSLATSSYNEQFF
NA	NA	TRBJ1-1	TRBV6-1	TGTGCCAGCAGTGAATCGGGCGTTAACACTGAAGCTTTCTTT	CASSESGVNTEAFF
NA	few	TRBJ1-5	TRBV7-9	TGTGCCAGCAGTCAAACCGGGGAGCCCCAGCATTTT	CASSQTGEPQHF
TRBD2	NA	TRBJ2-7	TRBV5-1	TGCGCCAGCAGCTCCGGGACTAGCTTCTCCTACGAGCAGTACTTC	CASSSGTSFSYEQYF
NA	few	TRBJ1-1	TRBV24-1	TGTGCCACCAGTGACGGGGCAAACACTGAAGCTTTCTTT	CATSDGANTEAFF
NA	many	TRBJ1-2	TRBV6-5	TGTGCCAGCAGTTACCGACAGAACTATGGCTACACCTTC	CASSYRQNYGYTF
NA	NA	TRBJ1-2	TRBV20-1	TGCAGTGCTAAAATCGGAGGCTTAAACCGTGGCTACACCTTC	CSAKIGGLNRGYTF
TRBD2	NA	TRBJ2-7	TRBV7-2	TGTGCCAGCAGCTTAGCCGGGGGGGGGGGCGAGCAGTACTTC	CASSLAGGGGEQYF
NA	NA	TRBJ2-1	TRBV7-9	TGTGCCAGCAGCCCCCTGGGGAAGTACAATGAGCAGTTCTTC	CASSPLGKYNEQFF
NA	NA	TRBJ2-1	TRBV9	TGTGCCAGCAACCTAGGGGGGGGCCAAGGCAATGAGCAGTTCTTC	CASNLGGGQGNEQFF
NA	NA	TRBJ1-1	TRBV6-1	TGTGCCAGCAGTGATCTAGCTTACACTGAAGCTTTCTTT	CASSDLAYTEAFF
TRBD2	NA	TRBJ2-5	TRBV7-9	TGTGCCAGCAGCTTAGCGGCTAGCGGGAGTTTGGGTTCGGAGACCCAGTACTTC	CASSLAASGSLGSETQYF
TRBD1	NA	TRBJ2-1	TRBV5-1	TGCGCCAGCAGCTTGGCACAGGGGCGGTATAATGAGCAGTTCTTC	CASSLAQGRYNEQFF
NA	NA	TRBJ2-1	TRBV12-3/TRBV12-4	TGTGCCAGCAGCCTCGACCTTTCGGGCGTCTCCTACAATGAGCAGTTCTTC	CASSLDLSGVSYNEQFF
TRBD1	few	TRBJ2-1	TRBV12-3/TRBV12-4	TGTGCCAGCAGCCTATCGGCCGGGACAGGGGTTCCCTACAATGAGCAGTTCTTC	CASSLSAGTGVPYNEQFF
TRBD1	NA	TRBJ2-7	TRBV20-1	TGCAGTACTAGGGACAGACAGGGACATCGAGAGCAGTACTTC	CSTRDRQGHREQYF
TRBD1	NA	TRBJ1-1	TRBV6-1	TGTGCCAGCAGTGGACAGGGCGGTGAAGCTTTCTTT	CASSGQGGEAFF
TRBD2	few	TRBJ2-1	TRBV9	TGTGCCAGCAGCGTAGGAGGGGAGGGCAATGAGCAGTTCTTC	CASSVGGEGNEQFF
TRBD2	few	TRBJ2-7	TRBV7-2	TGTGCCAGCAGCATTAGCGGGAGTACCCACGAGCAGTACTTC	CASSISGSTHEQYF
NA	NA	TRBJ2-3	TRBV20-1	TGCAGTGCCTTGGGGGCCCGAGTAGATACGCAGTATTTT	CSALGARVDTQYF
TRBD2	few	TRBJ2-3	TRBV6-1	TGTGCCAGCACTCCCCGGACTAGCGGGAGGGTGCAGTATTTT	CASTPRTSGRVQYF
TRBD1	few	TRBJ2-1	TRBV12-3/TRBV12-4	TGTGCCAGCAGCCGTAGAGGGGGCGGGCCCGACAATGAGCAGTTCTTC	CASSRRGGGPDNEQFF
TRBD2	NA	TRBJ2-1	TRBV6-6	TGTGCCAGCAGTTACGACGGGACTAGGCAGTTCTTC	CASSYDGTRQFF
TRBD2	NA	TRBJ2-3	TRBV7-2	TGTGCCAGCAGCTTCAGACTAGCGGTGAGCACAGATACGCAGTATTTT	CASSFRLAVSTDTQYF
NA	many	TRBJ2-5	TRBV29-1	TGCAGCGTTGAAGAGCAGCAAGAGACCCAGTACTTC	CSVEEQQETQYF
NA	few	TRBJ2-5	TRBV20-1	TGCAGTGCTAGAGATCTCAGGACGCCGCAAGAGACCCAGTACTTC	CSARDLRTPQETQYF